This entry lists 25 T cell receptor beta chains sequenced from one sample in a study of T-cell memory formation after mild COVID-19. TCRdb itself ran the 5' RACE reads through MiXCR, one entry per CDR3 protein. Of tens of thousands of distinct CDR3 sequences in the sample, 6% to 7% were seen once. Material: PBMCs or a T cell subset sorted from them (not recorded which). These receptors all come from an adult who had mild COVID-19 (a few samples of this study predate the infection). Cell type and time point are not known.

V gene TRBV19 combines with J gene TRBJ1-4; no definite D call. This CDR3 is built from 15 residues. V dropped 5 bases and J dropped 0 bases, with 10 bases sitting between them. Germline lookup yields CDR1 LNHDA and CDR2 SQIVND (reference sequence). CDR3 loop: CASSPTETTNEKLFF. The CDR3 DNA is TGTGCCAGTAGTCCGACGGAGACAACTAATGAAAAACTGTTTTTT. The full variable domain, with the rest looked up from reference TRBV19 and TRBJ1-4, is DGGITQSPKYLFRKEGQNVTLSCEQNLNHDAMYWYRQDPGQGLRLIYYSQIVNDFQKGDIAEGYSVSREKKESFPLTVTSAQKNPTAFYLCASSPTETTNEKLFFGSGTQLSVL.

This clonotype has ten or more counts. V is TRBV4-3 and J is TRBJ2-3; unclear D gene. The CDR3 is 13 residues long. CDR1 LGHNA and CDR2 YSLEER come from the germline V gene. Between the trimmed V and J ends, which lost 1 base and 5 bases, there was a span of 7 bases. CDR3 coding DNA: TGCGCCAGCAGCCAAGGTTTCAAAGATACGCAGTATTTT. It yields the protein CASSQGFKDTQYF.

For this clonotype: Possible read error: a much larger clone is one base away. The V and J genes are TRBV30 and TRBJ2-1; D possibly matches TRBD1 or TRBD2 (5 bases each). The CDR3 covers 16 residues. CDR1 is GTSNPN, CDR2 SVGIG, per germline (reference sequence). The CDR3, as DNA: TGTGCCTGGAGTCCTCCGAGGGGTCTCTCCTCCAATGAGCAGTTCTTC. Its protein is CAWSPPRGLSSNEQFF.

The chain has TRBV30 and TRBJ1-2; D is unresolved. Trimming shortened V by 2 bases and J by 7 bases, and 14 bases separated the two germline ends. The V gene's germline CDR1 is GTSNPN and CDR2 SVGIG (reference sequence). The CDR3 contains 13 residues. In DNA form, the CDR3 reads TGTGCCTGGAGTAACGACCTATGGGGTGGCTACACCTTC. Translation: CAWSNDLWGGYTF.

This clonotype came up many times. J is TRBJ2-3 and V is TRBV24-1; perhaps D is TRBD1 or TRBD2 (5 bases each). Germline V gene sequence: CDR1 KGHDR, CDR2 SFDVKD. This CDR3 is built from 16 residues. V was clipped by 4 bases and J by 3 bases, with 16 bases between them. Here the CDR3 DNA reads TGTGCCACCAGTGACAACACGGGACGGTTAACAGATACGCAGTATTTT. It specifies CATSDNTGRLTDTQYF.

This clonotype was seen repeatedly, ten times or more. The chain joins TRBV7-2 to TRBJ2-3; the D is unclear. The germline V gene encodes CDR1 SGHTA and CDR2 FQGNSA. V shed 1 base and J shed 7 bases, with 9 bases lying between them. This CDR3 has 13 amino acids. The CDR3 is CASSLEAIHTQYF. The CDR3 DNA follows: TGTGCCAGCAGCTTAGAGGCGATCCATACGCAGTATTTT.

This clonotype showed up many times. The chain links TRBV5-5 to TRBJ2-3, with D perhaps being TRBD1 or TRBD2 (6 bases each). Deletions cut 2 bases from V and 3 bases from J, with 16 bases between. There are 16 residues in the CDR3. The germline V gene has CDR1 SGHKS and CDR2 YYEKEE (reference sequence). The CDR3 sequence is CASSFPWGAQTDTQYF. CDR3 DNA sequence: TGTGCCAGCAGCTTTCCTTGGGGGGCTCAGACAGATACGCAGTATTTT.

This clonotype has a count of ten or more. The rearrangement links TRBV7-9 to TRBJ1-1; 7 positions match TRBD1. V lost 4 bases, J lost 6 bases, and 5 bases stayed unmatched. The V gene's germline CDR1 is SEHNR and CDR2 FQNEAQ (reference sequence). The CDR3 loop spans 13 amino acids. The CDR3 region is CASSSSDRAEAFF. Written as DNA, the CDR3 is TGTGCCAGCAGCTCCTCCGACAGGGCTGAAGCTTTCTTT.

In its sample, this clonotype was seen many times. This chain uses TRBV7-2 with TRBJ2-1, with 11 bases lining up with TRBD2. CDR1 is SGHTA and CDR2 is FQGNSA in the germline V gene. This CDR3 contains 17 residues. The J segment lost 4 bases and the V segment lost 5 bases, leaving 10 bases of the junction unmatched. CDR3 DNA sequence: TGTGCCAGCAGCCCGGTTCCGGGACTAGCGGATTACAATGAGCAGTTCTTC. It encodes CASSPVPGLADYNEQFF.

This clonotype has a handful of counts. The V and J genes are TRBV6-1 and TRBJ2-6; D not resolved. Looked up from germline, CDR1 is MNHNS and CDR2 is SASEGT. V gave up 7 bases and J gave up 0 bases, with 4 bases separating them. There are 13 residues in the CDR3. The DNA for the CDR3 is TGTGCCAGCACCGCCTCTGGGGCCAACGTCCTGACTTTC. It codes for CASTASGANVLTF.

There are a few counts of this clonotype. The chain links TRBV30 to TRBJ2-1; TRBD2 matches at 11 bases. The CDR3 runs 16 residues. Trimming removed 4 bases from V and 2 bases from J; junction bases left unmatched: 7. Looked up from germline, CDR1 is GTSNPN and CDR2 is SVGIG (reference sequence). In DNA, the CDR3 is TGTGCCTGGATTCGGGGGACTAGCGGAGCCTACAATGAGCAGTTCTTC. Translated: CAWIRGTSGAYNEQFF. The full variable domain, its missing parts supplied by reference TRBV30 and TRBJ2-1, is SQTIHQWPATLVQPVGSPLSLECTVEGTSNPNLYWYRQAAGRGLQLLFYSVGIGQISSEVPQNLSASRPQDRQFILSSKKLLLSDSGFYLCAWIRGTSGAYNEQFFGPGTRLTVL.

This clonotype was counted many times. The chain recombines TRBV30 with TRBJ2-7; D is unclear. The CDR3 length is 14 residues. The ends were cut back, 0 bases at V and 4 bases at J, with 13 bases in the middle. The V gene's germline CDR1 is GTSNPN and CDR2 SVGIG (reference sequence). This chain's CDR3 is CAWSVFEPEYEQYF. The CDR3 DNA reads TGTGCCTGGAGTGTGTTTGAACCAGAGTACGAGCAGTACTTC.

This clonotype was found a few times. The CDR3 sequence is CASSLGDINTEAFF. The DNA for the CDR3 is TGCGCCAGCAGCTTGGGGGACATAAACACTGAAGCTTTCTTT. The chain carries TRBV5-1 and TRBJ1-1; weak D call: TRBD1 (6 bases). From germline, CDR1 is SGHRS and CDR2 YFSETQ. The CDR3 totals 14 residues. V lost 0 bases, J lost 2 bases, and 8 bases lay in between.

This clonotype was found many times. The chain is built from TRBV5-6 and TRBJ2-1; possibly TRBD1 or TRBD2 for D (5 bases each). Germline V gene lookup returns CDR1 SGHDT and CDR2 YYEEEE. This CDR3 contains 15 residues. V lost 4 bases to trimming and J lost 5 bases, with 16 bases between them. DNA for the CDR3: TGTGCCAGCAGCACCGGAGGACAACGCGACAATGAGCAGTTCTTC. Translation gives CASSTGGQRDNEQFF. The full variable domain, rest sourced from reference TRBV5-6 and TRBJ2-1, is DAGVTQSPTHLIKTRGQQVTLRCSPKSGHDTVSWYQQALGQGPQFIFQYYEEEERQRGNFPDRFSGHQFPNYSSELNVNALLLGDSALYLCASSTGGQRDNEQFFGPGTRLTVL.

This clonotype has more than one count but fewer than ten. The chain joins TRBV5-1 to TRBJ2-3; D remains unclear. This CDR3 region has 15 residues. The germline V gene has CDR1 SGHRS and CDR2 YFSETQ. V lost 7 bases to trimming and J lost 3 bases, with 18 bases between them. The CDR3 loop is CASRTDGFGTDTQYF. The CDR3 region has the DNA TGCGCCAGCCGAACTGACGGTTTTGGAACAGATACGCAGTATTTT. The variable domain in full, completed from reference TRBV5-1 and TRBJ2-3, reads KAGVTQTPRYLIKTRGQQVTLSCSPISGHRSVSWYQQTPGQGLQFLFEYFSETQRNKGNFPGRFSGRQFSNSRSEMNVSTLELGDSALYLCASRTDGFGTDTQYFGPGTRLTVL.

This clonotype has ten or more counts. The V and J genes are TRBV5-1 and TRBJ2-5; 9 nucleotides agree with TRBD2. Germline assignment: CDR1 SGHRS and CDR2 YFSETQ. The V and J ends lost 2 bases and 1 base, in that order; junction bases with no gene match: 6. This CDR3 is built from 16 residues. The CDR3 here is CASSFGVAGAQETQYF. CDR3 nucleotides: TGCGCCAGCAGCTTCGGAGTAGCGGGGGCCCAAGAGACCCAGTACTTC.

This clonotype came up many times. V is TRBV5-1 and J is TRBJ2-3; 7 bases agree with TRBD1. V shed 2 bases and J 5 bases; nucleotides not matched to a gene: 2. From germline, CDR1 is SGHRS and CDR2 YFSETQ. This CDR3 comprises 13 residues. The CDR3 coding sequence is TGCGCCAGCAGCTTAACAGGGGTAGATACGCAGTATTTT. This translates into CASSLTGVDTQYF.

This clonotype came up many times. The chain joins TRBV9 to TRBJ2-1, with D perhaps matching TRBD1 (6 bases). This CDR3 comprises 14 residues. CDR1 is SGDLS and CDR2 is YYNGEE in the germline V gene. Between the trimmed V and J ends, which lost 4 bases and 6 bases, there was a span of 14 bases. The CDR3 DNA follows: TGTGCCAGCAGCCCCCGACAGGCATTCAATGAGCAGTTCTTC. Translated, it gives CASSPRQAFNEQFF.

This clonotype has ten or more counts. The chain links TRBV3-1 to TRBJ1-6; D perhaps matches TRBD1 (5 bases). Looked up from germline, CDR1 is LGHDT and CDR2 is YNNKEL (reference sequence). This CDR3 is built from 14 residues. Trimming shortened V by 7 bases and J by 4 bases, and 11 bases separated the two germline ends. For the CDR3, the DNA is TGTGCCAGCACGGCAGGGCCGTATAATTCACCCCTCCACTTT. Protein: CASTAGPYNSPLHF.

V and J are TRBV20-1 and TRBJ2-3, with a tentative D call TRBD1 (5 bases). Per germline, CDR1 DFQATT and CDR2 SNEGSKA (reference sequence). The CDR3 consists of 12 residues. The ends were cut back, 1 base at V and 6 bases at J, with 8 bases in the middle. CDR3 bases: TGCAGTGCTAGAGTCAGGGTGGATACGCAGTATTTT. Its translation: CSARVRVDTQYF.

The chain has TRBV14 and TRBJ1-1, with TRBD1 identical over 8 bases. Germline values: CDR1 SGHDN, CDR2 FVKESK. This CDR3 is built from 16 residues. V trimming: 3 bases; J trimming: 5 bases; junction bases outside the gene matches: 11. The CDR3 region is CASSQTIGQGKTEAFF. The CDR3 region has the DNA TGTGCCAGCAGCCAGACTATTGGACAGGGCAAAACTGAAGCTTTCTTT.

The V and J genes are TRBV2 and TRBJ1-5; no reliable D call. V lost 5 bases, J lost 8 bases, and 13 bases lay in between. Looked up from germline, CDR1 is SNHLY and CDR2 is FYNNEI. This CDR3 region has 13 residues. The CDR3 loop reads CASSRASREPQHF. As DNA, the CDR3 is TGTGCCAGCAGTCGGGCCTCGAGGGAGCCCCAGCATTTT. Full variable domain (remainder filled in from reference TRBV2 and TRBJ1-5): EPEVTQTPSHQVTQMGQEVILRCVPISNHLYFYWYRQILGQKVEFLVSFYNNEISEKSEIFDDQFSVERPDGSNFTLKIRSTKLEDSAMYFCASSRASREPQHFGDGTRLSIL.

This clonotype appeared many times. In nucleotides, the CDR3 is TGCAGTGCACGTAGGCGCACAGATACGCAGTATTTT. This codes for CSARRRTDTQYF. The chain couples TRBV20-1 to TRBJ2-3; D unclear. CDR3 size: 12 residues. The germline V gene encodes CDR1 DFQATT and CDR2 SNEGSKA (reference sequence). Deletions cut 6 bases from V and 1 base from J, with 8 bases between.

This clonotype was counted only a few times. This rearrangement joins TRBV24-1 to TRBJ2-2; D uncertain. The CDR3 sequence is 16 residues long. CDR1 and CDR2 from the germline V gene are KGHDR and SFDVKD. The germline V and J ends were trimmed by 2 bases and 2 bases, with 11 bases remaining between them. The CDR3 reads CATSDSWVANTGELFF. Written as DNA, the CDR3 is TGTGCCACCAGTGATTCCTGGGTCGCCAACACCGGGGAGCTGTTTTTT.

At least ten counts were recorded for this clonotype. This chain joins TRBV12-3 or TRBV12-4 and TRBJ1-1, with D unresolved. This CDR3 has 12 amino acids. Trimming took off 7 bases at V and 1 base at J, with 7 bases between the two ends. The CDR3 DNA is TGTGCCAGCACCTACGGGAACACTGAAGCTTTCTTT. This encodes CASTYGNTEAFF.